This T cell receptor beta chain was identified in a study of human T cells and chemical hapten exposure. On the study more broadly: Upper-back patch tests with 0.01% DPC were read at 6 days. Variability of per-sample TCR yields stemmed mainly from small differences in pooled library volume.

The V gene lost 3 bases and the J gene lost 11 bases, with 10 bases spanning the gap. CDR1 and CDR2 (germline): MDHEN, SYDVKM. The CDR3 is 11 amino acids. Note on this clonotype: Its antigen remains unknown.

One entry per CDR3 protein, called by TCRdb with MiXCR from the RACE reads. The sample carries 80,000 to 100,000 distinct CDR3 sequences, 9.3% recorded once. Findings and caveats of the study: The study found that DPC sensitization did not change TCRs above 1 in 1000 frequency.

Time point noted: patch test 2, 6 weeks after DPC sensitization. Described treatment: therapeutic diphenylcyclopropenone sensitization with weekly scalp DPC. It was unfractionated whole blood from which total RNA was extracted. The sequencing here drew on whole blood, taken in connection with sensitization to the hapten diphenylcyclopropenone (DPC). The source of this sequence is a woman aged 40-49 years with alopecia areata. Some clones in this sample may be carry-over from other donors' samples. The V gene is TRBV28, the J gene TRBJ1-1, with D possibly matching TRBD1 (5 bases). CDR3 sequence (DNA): TGTGCCAGCAGTTTGGCCAGGGCCGCTTTCTTT. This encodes CASSLARAAFF.